These 5 T cell receptor beta chains were sequenced from one sample in a study of immune evolution from preneoplasia to lung adenocarcinoma. Sequencing used immunoSEQ multiplex PCR; TCRdb keeps in-frame clones, though not all of them. Of some 4,200 clones in the sample, more than 65% were seen once. The sequenced sample consisted of FFPE minimally invasive lung adenocarcinoma tissue. The receptors stem from a person aged 50 to 70 with lung adenocarcinoma.

The rearrangement uses TRBV4-3 and TRBJ1-2; D is possibly TRBD1 (5 bases). Trimming removed 2 bases from V and 8 bases from J, with 12 bases in between. Germline V gives CDR1 LGHNA, CDR2 YSLEER. The CDR3 covers 13 residues. In nucleotides, the CDR3 is TGCGCCAGCAGCCAAACCCTCGGGGGGGGCTACACCTTC. This translates into CASSQTLGGGYTF.

The V and J genes are TRBV2 and TRBJ2-1; D remains ambiguous. Per germline, CDR1 SNHLY and CDR2 FYNNEI. Trimming left V 5 bases short and J 7 bases short, with 15 bases between. The CDR3 has 14 amino acids. The CDR3 region is CASSPLESRNEQFF. DNA of the CDR3: TGTGCCAGCAGTCCACTGGAGTCCCGGAATGAGCAGTTCTTC.

V and J are TRBV6-1 and TRBJ2-5; D perhaps matches TRBD1 (6 bases). The V gene lost 5 bases and the J gene lost 5 bases, with 15 bases spanning the gap. Germline values: CDR1 MNHNS, CDR2 SASEGT. The CDR3 length is 14 residues. Here the CDR3 DNA reads TGTGCCAGCAGTTTACAGGGAGAGGAGGAGACCCAGTACTTC. This codes for CASSLQGEEETQYF.

This clone was seen a single time. The chain joins TRBV28 to TRBJ1-5; 7 positions agree with TRBD1. The CDR3 runs 12 residues. The germline V gene has CDR1 MDHEN and CDR2 SYDVKM. In nucleotides, the CDR3 is TGTGCGGTGACAGGGCCCAATCAGCCCCAGCATTTT. As protein: CAVTGPNQPQHF.

V and J are TRBV2 and TRBJ2-1; D possibly corresponds to TRBD1 (5 bases). The V and J ends lost 5 bases and 8 bases respectively, with 16 bases between them. The CDR3 loop spans 14 amino acids. The germline V gene has CDR1 SNHLY and CDR2 FYNNEI. The CDR3 coding sequence is TGTGCCAGCAGTCTCGGACACGGACCGGATGAGCAGTTCTTC. Translated: CASSLGHGPDEQFF.